A selection of T cell receptor beta chains follows, all from one sample in a study of blood T cells in healthy people across ages. TCRdb ran MiXCR on the 5' RACE reads and lists one entry per CDR3 protein. This table holds 1,300,000 or so distinct CDR3 sequences, roughly 64% found once. The sample taken for sequencing was blood. These receptor sequences come from a man younger than 35 in good health. CDR3s include the opening cysteine and the closing phenylalanine or tryptophan. Fields, in order: V gene, clone size, J gene, CDR3 length, D gene, CDR3 protein. A D gene is named only where the DNA matches it firmly. A clone size is listed for some rows: how often the clone was seen (once, few, many), or a class if it is expanded.

>TRBV7-9|.|.|12|.
CASTPATHEQYF
>TRBV12-3/TRBV12-4|.|TRBJ1-2|13|.
CASSNRDKYGYTF
>TRBV6-5|few|TRBJ2-1|18|TRBD2
CASSYSRLAVSSYNEQFF
>TRBV6-5|few|TRBJ2-7|14|.
CASSPHPIRYEQYF
>TRBV6-2/TRBV6-3|few|TRBJ2-3|13|.
CASSYGSGDTQYF
>TRBV30|.|TRBJ2-1|14|.
CAWRTVFSYNEQFF
>TRBV25-1|many|TRBJ2-7|12|.
CASSEGFYEQYF
>TRBV29-1|.|TRBJ2-6|16|.
CNVTGQLGPGANVPTF
>TRBV7-7|.|TRBJ2-5|13|.
CAGSFASQETQYF
>TRBV5-8|.|TRBJ2-1|16|.
CASSVSDTATYNEQFF
>TRBV30|few|TRBJ1-2|14|.
CAWSVSGPSYGYTF
>TRBV20-1|few|TRBJ2-7|14|.
CSARSGGTLDEQYF
>TRBV29-1|.|TRBJ2-7|13|TRBD1
CSTWDRSNYEQYF
>TRBV9|.|TRBJ1-1|14|.
CASNIGGANTEAFF
>TRBV20-1|.|TRBJ1-6|17|TRBD1
CSARLYPGQGDNSPLHF
>TRBV4-2|.|TRBJ2-3|15|TRBD2
CASSQVGLALDTQYF
>TRBV25-1|once|TRBJ1-2|13|TRBD1
CASRRTGVYGYTF
>TRBV27|.|TRBJ2-1|15|TRBD2
CASRPLAGVVNEQFF
>TRBV4-3|.|TRBJ1-2|15|.
CASSQDTRAVYGYTF
>TRBV2|few|TRBJ1-2|15|TRBD1
CASSGGDRDRWGYTF
>TRBV4-1|few|TRBJ2-5|18|TRBD2
CASSSRVSGGEEQETQYF
>TRBV4-1|.|TRBJ1-2|18|TRBD1
CASSQGGGWEGAGYGYTF
>TRBV7-8|few|TRBJ1-4|16|.
CASSPGVGPTNEKLFF
>TRBV7-9|.|TRBJ1-1|17|TRBD1
CASSLSGGSRVNTEAFF
>TRBV20-1|.|TRBJ2-3|17|TRBD1
CSASPGVGTGPTDTQYF
>TRBV29-1|.|TRBJ1-4|14|.
CSAHGGGEQEKLFF
>TRBV14|.|TRBJ2-2|16|TRBD2
CASSHSTSARGGELFF
>TRBV27|.|TRBJ2-5|16|TRBD2
CASSSGTSGRRETQYF
>TRBV4-1|.|TRBJ1-1|16|.
CASSHLRRGEITEAFF
>TRBV25-1|few|.|14|TRBD2
CASSDLSLAHEQYF
>TRBV29-1|.|TRBJ2-1|12|.
CSVWAADDKQFF
>TRBV12-3/TRBV12-4|.|TRBJ1-2|13|.
CASGNPGSSGYTF
>TRBV29-1|.|.|12|.
CSVRAIQETQYF
>TRBV4-1|.|TRBJ2-4|16|.
CASSQEVQSAVNIQYF
>TRBV7-6|few|TRBJ2-5|16|TRBD2
CASSSPGLAGSETQYF
>TRBV15|.|TRBJ2-3|13|.
CATSRNLADTQYF
>TRBV20-1|.|TRBJ2-5|16|.
CSARDQRGRAPETQYF
>TRBV20-1|.|TRBJ1-1|12|.
CSADTGNTEAFF
>TRBV7-9|once|TRBJ1-2|14|.
CASNPDGANYGYTF
>TRBV28|.|TRBJ1-5|12|.
CGSGQSNQPQHF
>TRBV5-5|.|.|15|TRBD1
CASSIELGQGNEQYF
>TRBV29-1|.|TRBJ1-1|14|.
CSVSTTGGNTEAFF
>TRBV12-3/TRBV12-4|.|.|17|TRBD1
CASSFPPEGTAEETQYF
>TRBV20-1|.|TRBJ1-5|16|TRBD1
CSANGPDRVSNQPQHF
>TRBV6-1|.|.|15|.
CASSEEEQDDYEQYF
>TRBV11-2|.|TRBJ2-3|15|TRBD2
CASSQGLPNTDTQYF
>TRBV5-1|few|TRBJ2-1|16|.
CASSPSTGAGGNEQFF
>TRBV4-2|.|TRBJ1-2|12|.
CASSQRVDGYTF
>TRBV18|.|TRBJ1-5|13|.
CASSHGINQPQHF